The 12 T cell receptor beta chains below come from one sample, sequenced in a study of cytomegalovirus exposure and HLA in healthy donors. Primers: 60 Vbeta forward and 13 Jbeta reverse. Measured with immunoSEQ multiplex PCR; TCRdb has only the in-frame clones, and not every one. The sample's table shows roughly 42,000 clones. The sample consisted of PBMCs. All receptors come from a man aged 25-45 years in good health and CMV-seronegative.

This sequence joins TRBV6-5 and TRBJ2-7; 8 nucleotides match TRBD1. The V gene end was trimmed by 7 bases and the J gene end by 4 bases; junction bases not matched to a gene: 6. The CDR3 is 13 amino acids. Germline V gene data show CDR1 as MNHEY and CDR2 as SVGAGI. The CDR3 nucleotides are TGTGCCAGCACCCCCGGACAGGGTTACGAGCAGTACTTC. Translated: CASTPGQGYEQYF.

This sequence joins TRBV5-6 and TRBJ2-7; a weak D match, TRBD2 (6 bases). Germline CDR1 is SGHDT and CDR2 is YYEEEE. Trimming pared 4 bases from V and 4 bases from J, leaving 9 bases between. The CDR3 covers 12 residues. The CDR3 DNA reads TGTGCCAGCAGCATTAGCGGTTACGAGCAGTACTTC. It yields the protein CASSISGYEQYF.

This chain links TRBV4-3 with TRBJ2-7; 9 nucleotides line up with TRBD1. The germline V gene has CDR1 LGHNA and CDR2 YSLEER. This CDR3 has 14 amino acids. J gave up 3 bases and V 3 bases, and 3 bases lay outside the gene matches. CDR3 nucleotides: TGCGCCAGCAGCCACACAGGGGGCGGCTACGAGCAGTACTTC. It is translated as CASSHTGGGYEQYF.

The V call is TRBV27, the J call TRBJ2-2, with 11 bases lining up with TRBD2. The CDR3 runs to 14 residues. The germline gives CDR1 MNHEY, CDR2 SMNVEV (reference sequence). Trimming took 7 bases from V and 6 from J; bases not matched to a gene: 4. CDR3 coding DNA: TGTGCCAGCAAACTAGCGGGAGTCGCCGGGGAGCTGTTTTTT. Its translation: CASKLAGVAGELFF.

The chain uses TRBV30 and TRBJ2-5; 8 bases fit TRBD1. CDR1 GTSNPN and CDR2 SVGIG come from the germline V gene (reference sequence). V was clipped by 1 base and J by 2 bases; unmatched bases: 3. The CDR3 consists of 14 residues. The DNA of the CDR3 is TGTGCCTGGAGTGAGAGGACAGGGCAAGAGACCCAGTACTTC. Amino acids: CAWSERTGQETQYF. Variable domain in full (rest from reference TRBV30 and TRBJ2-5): SQTIHQWPATLVQPVGSPLSLECTVEGTSNPNLYWYRQAAGRGLQLLFYSVGIGQISSEVPQNLSASRPQDRQFILSSKKLLLSDSGFYLCAWSERTGQETQYFGPGTRLLVL.

The CDR3 DNA is TGTGCCAGTAGTATAGGGGGTTGGGCCCGACAGGGAGTAAACAATGAGCAGTTCTTC. Translated: CASSIGGWARQGVNNEQFF. V is TRBV19 and J is TRBJ2-1, with TRBD1 matching over 7 bases. V shed 1 base and J 5 bases; nucleotides not matched to a gene: 17. Germline V gene data show CDR1 as LNHDA and CDR2 as SQIVND (reference sequence). There are 19 residues in the CDR3.

The DNA for the CDR3 is TGTGCCAGCAGCCCCCTCTCGGTCTCGGGGTCCGACAATGAGCAGTTCTTC. The encoded protein is CASSPLSVSGSDNEQFF. The chain combines TRBV27 with TRBJ2-1; TRBD2 might be the D (5 bases). Germline loops: CDR1 MNHEY, CDR2 SMNVEV (reference sequence). Trimming cost V 6 bases and J 5 bases, with 23 bases left between them. This CDR3 has 17 residues.

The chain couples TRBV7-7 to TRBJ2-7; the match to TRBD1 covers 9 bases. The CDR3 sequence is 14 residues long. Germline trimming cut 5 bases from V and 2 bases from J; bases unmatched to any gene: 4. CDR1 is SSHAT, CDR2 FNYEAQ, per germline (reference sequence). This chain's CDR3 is CASSPGQGPYEQYF. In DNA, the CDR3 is TGTGCCAGCAGCCCCGGACAGGGGCCCTACGAGCAGTACTTC.

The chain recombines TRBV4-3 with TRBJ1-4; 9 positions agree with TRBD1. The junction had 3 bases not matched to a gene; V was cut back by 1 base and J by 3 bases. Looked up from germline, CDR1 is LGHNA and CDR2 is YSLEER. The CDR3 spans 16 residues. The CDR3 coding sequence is TGCGCCAGCAGCCAAGGCGGACAGGGGTCTAATGAAAAACTGTTTTTT. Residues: CASSQGGQGSNEKLFF.

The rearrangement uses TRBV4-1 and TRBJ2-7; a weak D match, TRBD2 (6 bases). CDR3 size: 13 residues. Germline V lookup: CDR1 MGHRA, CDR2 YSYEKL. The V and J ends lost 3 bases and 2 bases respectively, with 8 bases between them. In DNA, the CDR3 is TGCGCCAGCAGCCACCCGGGAGCCTACGAGCAGTACTTC. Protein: CASSHPGAYEQYF.

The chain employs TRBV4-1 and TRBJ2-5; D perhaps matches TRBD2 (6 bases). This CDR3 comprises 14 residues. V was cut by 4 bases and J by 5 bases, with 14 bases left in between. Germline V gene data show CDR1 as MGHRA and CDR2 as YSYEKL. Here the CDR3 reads CASSPQPGGETQYF. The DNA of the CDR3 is TGCGCCAGCAGCCCCCAGCCTGGGGGGGAGACCCAGTACTTC.

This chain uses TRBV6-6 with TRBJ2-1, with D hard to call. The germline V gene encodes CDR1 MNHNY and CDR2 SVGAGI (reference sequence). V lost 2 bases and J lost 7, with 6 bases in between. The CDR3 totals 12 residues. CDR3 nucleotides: TGTGCCAGCAGTTACCCCGGTAATGAGCAGTTCTTC. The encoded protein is CASSYPGNEQFF.